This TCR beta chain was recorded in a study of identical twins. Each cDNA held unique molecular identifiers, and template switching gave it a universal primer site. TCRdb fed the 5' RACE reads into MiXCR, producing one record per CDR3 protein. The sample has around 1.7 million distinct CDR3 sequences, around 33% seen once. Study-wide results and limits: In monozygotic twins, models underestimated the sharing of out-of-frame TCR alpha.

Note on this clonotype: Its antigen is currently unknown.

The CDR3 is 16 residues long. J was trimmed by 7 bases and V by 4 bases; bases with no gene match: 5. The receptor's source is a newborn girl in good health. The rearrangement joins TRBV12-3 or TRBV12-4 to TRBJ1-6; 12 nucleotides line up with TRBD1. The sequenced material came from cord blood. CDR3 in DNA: TGTGCCAGCAGTTCCTCCGGGACAGGGGGCAATTCACCCCTCCACTTT. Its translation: CASSSSGTGGNSPLHF.